This T cell receptor beta chain was profiled in a study of cytomegalovirus exposure and HLA in healthy donors. Study-wide results and limits: For most TCR sequences rarity was the rule, although some public TCRs occurred in many donors.

Worth noting for this clone: Antigen unknown.

Germline CDR1 SGHRS, CDR2 YFSETQ. V dropped 2 bases and J dropped 1 base, with 14 bases sitting between them. The CDR3 contains 16 residues. Some clones are missing from TCRdb's copy, which holds only in-frame ones; the method was immunoSEQ multiplex PCR. The sample includes around 150,000 clones, about 80% of them seen just once. The chain combines TRBV5-1 with TRBJ2-3; possible D gene TRBD2, 6 bases. The source of this sequence is a young man in good health and CMV-seropositive. What was sequenced was PBMCs. This CDR3 reads CASSFLAESGTDTQYF. The CDR3 nucleotides read TGCGCCAGCAGCTTTTTAGCGGAGTCGGGCACAGATACGCAGTATTTT.